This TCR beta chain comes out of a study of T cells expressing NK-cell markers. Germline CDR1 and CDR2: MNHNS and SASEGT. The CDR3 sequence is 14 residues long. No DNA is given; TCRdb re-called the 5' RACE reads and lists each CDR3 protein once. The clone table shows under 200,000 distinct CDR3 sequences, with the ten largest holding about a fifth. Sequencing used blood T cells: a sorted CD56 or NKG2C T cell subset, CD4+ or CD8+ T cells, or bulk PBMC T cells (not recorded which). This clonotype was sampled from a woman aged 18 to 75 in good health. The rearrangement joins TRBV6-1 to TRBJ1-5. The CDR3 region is CASSEVPGNHPQHF.